This T cell receptor beta chain emerged from a study of shared clonotypes between healthy human individuals. Study-wide points: Sample collection involved blood only; tissue repertoires are likely different.

V lost 3 bases and J 6 bases, leaving 18 bases between the germline ends. The CDR3 length is 16 residues. Germline-derived CDR1 and CDR2 are SNHLY and FYNNEI. Measured with immunoSEQ multiplex PCR; TCRdb has only the in-frame clones, and not every one. The sample contains roughly 2,500,000 clones, approximately 94% of which appear only once. Concerning this clone: Its antigen is not known.

There were only Caucasian adults among the donors, and all lived in Nashville, Tennessee. This receptor was obtained from a man between 18 and 35 years old in good health. Some clones in this sample may be carry-over from other donors' samples. The V gene is TRBV2, the J gene TRBJ1-5; no clear D gene. The sample consisted of naive CD4+ T cells from PBMCs. Sample subset: CD45RA+ positively selected. In DNA form, the CDR3 reads TGTGCCAGCAGTGATTGGGCAGGCGGCTTCGGTCAGCCCCAGCATTTT. This gives the protein CASSDWAGGFGQPQHF.